Given below is one T cell receptor beta chain in context. Researchers sorted participants into cohorts using their self-reported clinical history. This record belongs to a study of blood T cell repertoires in COVID-19. Per the authors' pipeline: Using reference gene primer amplification, nucleated cell counts were estimated. Produced via immunoSEQ multiplex PCR; TCRdb's table is partial and in-frame only. The V and J calls and clone size are taken from that table; D and trimming were inferred from the DNA. The repertoire has fewer than 250,000 clones, approximately 85% of them found once; the top ten carry approximately 9.6%. The V gene lost 7 bases and the J gene lost 1 base, with 13 bases spanning the gap. The CDR3 contains 13 residues. Germline-derived CDR1 and CDR2 are SQVTM and ANQGSEA.

The sample taken for sequencing was PBMCs or T cells enriched from blood (not recorded which). The clonotype was recovered from a woman in her forties or fifties with acute COVID-19. The rearrangement joins TRBV29-1 to TRBJ1-1; no clear D. The CDR3 reads CSARPTGNTEAFF. As DNA, the CDR3 is TGCAGCGCCCGACCCACGGGGAACACTGAAGCTTTCTTT. The full variable domain, with the rest looked up from reference TRBV29-1 and TRBJ1-1, is SAVISQKPSRDICQRGTSLTIQCQVDSQVTMMFWYRQQPGQSLTLIATANQGSEATYESGFVIDKFPISRPNLTFSTLTVSNMSPEDSSIYLCSARPTGNTEAFFGQGTRLTVV.